Each of the 32 T cell receptor beta chains below was sequenced from the same sample in a study of blood T cells in healthy people across ages. Then a second PCR, running roughly 6 to 12 cycles, was carried out with a sample-barcoded 5' primer and a J-beta primer mix. TCRdb reanalysed the 5' RACE reads using MiXCR and keeps one entry per CDR3 protein. The sample lists approximately 820,000 distinct CDR3 sequences, approximately 48% occurring once. The sequenced sample consisted of blood. These receptors originate from a man in his fifties or sixties in good health.

The chain joins TRBV27 to TRBJ1-1, with 7 bases matching TRBD1. V trimming: 7 bases; J trimming: 4 bases; junction bases outside the gene matches: 6. Per germline, CDR1 MNHEY and CDR2 SMNVEV (reference sequence). The CDR3 sequence is 13 residues long. CDR3 sequence reads: CASNGQAITEAFF. The CDR3 nucleotides read TGTGCCAGCAACGGACAGGCAATCACTGAAGCTTTCTTT.

The sample holds a few counts of this clonotype. The V call is TRBV7-9, the J call TRBJ2-3, with D uncertain. This CDR3 has 14 residues. Between the trimmed V and J ends, which lost 0 bases and 4 bases, there was a span of 8 bases. The germline gives CDR1 SEHNR, CDR2 FQNEAQ (reference sequence). The CDR3 is CASSLAPAPDTQYF. The CDR3 nucleotides read TGTGCCAGCAGCTTAGCACCGGCACCAGATACGCAGTATTTT.

This clonotype was observed a single time. The chain links TRBV2 to TRBJ1-1; possible D gene TRBD1, 6 bases. Germline CDR1 is SNHLY and CDR2 is FYNNEI. The length of the CDR3 is 13 residues. Trimming shortened V by 8 bases and J by 7 bases, and 17 bases separated the two germline ends. The CDR3 nucleotides are TGTGCCAGCGCCCGTCGGGGGCCCCTTGAAGCTTTCTTT. Amino acids: CASARRGPLEAFF.

This clonotype was recorded a few times. V gene TRBV11-3 combines with J gene TRBJ2-5, with D unresolved. The CDR3 is 14 amino acids. Deletions cut 2 bases from V and 0 bases from J, with 7 bases between. CDR1 is SGHNT and CDR2 is YENEEA in the germline V gene. The CDR3 loop is CASSLHSYQETQYF. The CDR3 nucleotides are TGTGCCAGCAGCTTACACTCGTACCAAGAGACCCAGTACTTC.

This clonotype was counted at least ten times. V gene TRBV4-1 combines with J gene TRBJ2-4; D may be TRBD2 (5 bases). V was trimmed by 2 bases and J by 7 bases, leaving 12 bases between them. This CDR3 has 14 residues. Germline V gives CDR1 MGHRA, CDR2 YSYEKL. CDR3 DNA sequence: TGCGCCAGCAGCCAATTGGGGAGAGGGAACATTCAGTACTTC. Translation gives CASSQLGRGNIQYF.

This sequence joins TRBV20-1 and TRBJ2-7; no firm D call. This CDR3 comprises 10 residues. Germline CDR1 is DFQATT and CDR2 is SNEGSKA (reference sequence). Trimming removed 5 bases at V and 5 bases at J, with 7 bases between. The CDR3 DNA reads TGCAGTGCTGCGAGTCACGAGCAGTACTTC. Amino acids: CSAASHEQYF.

This clonotype was seen a handful of times. V and J are TRBV7-9 and TRBJ2-7; no clear D gene. The V gene lost 2 bases and the J gene lost 2 bases, with 10 bases spanning the gap. The CDR3 covers 14 residues. CDR1 SEHNR and CDR2 FQNEAQ come from the germline V gene (reference sequence). In DNA, the CDR3 is TGTGCCAGCAGCTTAACCGAGGTCCCCTACGAGCAGTACTTC. This encodes CASSLTEVPYEQYF.

The gene calls are TRBV27 and TRBJ1-1; D might be TRBD1 (6 bases). CDR1 is MNHEY, CDR2 SMNVEV, per germline (reference sequence). CDR3 length: 14 amino acids. The germline V and J ends were trimmed by 10 bases and 0 bases, with 15 bases remaining between them. CDR3 in amino acids: CATTGAGVNTEAFF. The DNA for the CDR3 is TGTGCCACAACGGGGGCCGGCGTGAACACTGAAGCTTTCTTT.

The CDR3 loop is CASSEALEGAFYEQYF. Written as DNA, the CDR3 is TGTGCCAGCAGTGAAGCGCTGGAGGGGGCCTTCTACGAGCAGTACTTC. The chain couples TRBV6-1 to TRBJ2-7; TRBD1 is a possible D gene (7 bases). Germline loops: CDR1 MNHNS, CDR2 SASEGT. V shed 0 bases and J shed 3 bases, with 15 bases lying between them. This CDR3 contains 16 residues.

This chain connects TRBV12-3 or TRBV12-4 to TRBJ1-1; tentatively, D is TRBD1 (5 bases). V was shortened by 2 bases and J by 4 bases, with 8 bases between the two germline ends. The CDR3 consists of 13 residues. The CDR3 sequence: CASSLKGSTEAFF. CDR3 coding DNA: TGTGCCAGCAGTTTAAAGGGGAGCACTGAAGCTTTCTTT.

V gene TRBV9 combines with J gene TRBJ1-3; 9 bases map to TRBD1. V lost 4 bases to trimming and J lost 4 bases; unmatched junction nucleotides: 9. This CDR3 region has 16 residues. Germline V gene sequence: CDR1 SGDLS, CDR2 YYNGEE. DNA of the CDR3: TGTGCCAGCAGCCGGGGACAGGGATTTTCCGGAAACACCATATATTTT. It codes for CASSRGQGFSGNTIYF. The whole variable domain, filled in from reference TRBV9 and TRBJ1-3, reads DSGVTQTPKHLITATGQRVTLRCSPRSGDLSVYWYQQSLDQGLQFLIQYYNGEERAKGNILERFSAQQFPDLHSELNLSSLELGDSALYFCASSRGQGFSGNTIYFGEGSWLTVV.

The J gene is TRBJ1-2, the V gene TRBV29-1; D might be TRBD1 (5 bases). The CDR3 extends over 12 amino acids. Per germline, CDR1 SQVTM and CDR2 ANQGSEA. Trimming took 4 bases from V and 5 from J, leaving 11 bases between them. The CDR3 reads CSVGLGEYGYTF. In DNA, the CDR3 is TGCAGCGTTGGTCTAGGGGAGTATGGCTACACCTTC.

This clonotype has more than one count but fewer than ten. V usage is TRBV20-1 and J usage is TRBJ2-7; D is undetermined. In germline, CDR1 is DFQATT, CDR2 SNEGSKA (reference sequence). V was pared by 6 bases and J by 1 base, with 10 bases between. The CDR3 has 12 residues. The CDR3 loop is CSARPQSYEQYF. DNA for the CDR3: TGCAGTGCCAGACCCCAATCCTACGAGCAGTACTTC.

The CDR3 DNA follows: TGTGCCAGCCGCGGACATGTCGGGACTAGCGGAGGTAGGAGCTCCTACAATGAGCAGTTCTTC. Translation: CASRGHVGTSGGRSSYNEQFF. The chain links TRBV12-3 or TRBV12-4 to TRBJ2-1; TRBD2 matches at 11 bases. The J segment lost 0 bases and the V segment lost 8 bases, leaving 21 bases of the junction unmatched. CDR3 size: 21 residues.

V is TRBV9 and J is TRBJ1-2; no reliable D call. Per germline, CDR1 SGDLS and CDR2 YYNGEE. V was pared by 0 bases and J by 6 bases, with 15 bases between. The CDR3 length is 15 residues. This CDR3 reads CASSVGRPSGHGYTF. DNA of the CDR3: TGTGCCAGCAGCGTAGGCAGGCCCAGCGGGCATGGCTACACCTTC.

The table lists this clonotype with a few counts. V and J are TRBV28 and TRBJ2-7; TRBD1 is a possible D gene (6 bases). Germline V gives CDR1 MDHEN, CDR2 SYDVKM. The CDR3 consists of 15 residues. Deletions cut 5 bases from V and 5 bases from J, with 19 bases between. The CDR3 DNA reads as TGTGCCAGCAGTCAGACAGGCTCACTCCTCCACGAGCAGTACTTC. This gives the protein CASSQTGSLLHEQYF.

The V call is TRBV6-2 or TRBV6-3, the J call TRBJ2-5; tentative D call: TRBD2 (5 bases). Trimming took off 6 bases at V and 2 bases at J, with 13 bases between the two ends. The CDR3 contains 14 residues. Germline V gives CDR1 MNHEY, CDR2 SVGEGT. CDR3 in DNA: TGTGCCAGCAGCCCGTGGACTCAACAAGAGACCCAGTACTTC. This codes for CASSPWTQQETQYF.

This clonotype has only a few counts. J is TRBJ2-6 and V is TRBV5-1; D uncertain. CDR1 and CDR2 from the germline V gene are SGHRS and YFSETQ. The CDR3 contains 16 residues. Trimming left V 0 bases short and J 0 bases short, with 7 bases between. The chain's CDR3 is CASSLGGNSGANVLTF. The CDR3 bases are TGCGCCAGCAGCTTGGGGGGAAACTCTGGGGCCAACGTCCTGACTTTC.

This clonotype was observed a few times. Possible read error: a much larger clone is one base away. The chain combines TRBV5-1 with TRBJ2-3, with D maybe TRBD2 (6 bases). V lost 3 bases and J lost 4, with 6 bases in between. This CDR3 comprises 12 residues. In germline, CDR1 is SGHRS, CDR2 YFSETQ. The DNA of the CDR3 is TGCGCCAGCAGCTGGGACTCAGATACGCAGTATTTT. It yields the protein CASSWDSDTQYF.

This clonotype showed up many times. The V gene is TRBV25-1, the J gene TRBJ2-7; 10 nucleotides match TRBD2. Germline V gene lookup returns CDR1 MGHDK and CDR2 SYGVNS. V lost 3 bases to trimming and J lost 5 bases; unmatched junction nucleotides: 4. This CDR3 comprises 14 residues. CDR3 bases: TGTGCCAGCAGTGACAGCGGGGGGGCCGACGAGCAGTACTTC. Translation gives CASSDSGGADEQYF.

The genes are TRBV2 and TRBJ2-7; D is unresolved. From germline, CDR1 is SNHLY and CDR2 FYNNEI. V was pared by 2 bases and J by 5 bases, with 10 bases between. The CDR3 runs to 13 residues. The DNA for the CDR3 is TGTGCCAGCAGTGAATCGGCGGTGAACGAGCAGTACTTC. It is translated as CASSESAVNEQYF.

The rearrangement joins TRBV20-1 to TRBJ2-3, with 7 bases that match TRBD1. This CDR3 spans 13 amino acids. Germline CDR1 is DFQATT and CDR2 is SNEGSKA (reference sequence). Losses at the gene ends were 1 base for V and 5 bases for J; bases not matched to a gene: 3. The CDR3 bases are TGCAGTGCTAGAGGGGGACAGATAGATACGCAGTATTTT. This codes for CSARGGQIDTQYF.

A word on this clonotype: One end of the junction fails to match germline, which may point to a read error. The chain recombines TRBV7-2 with TRBJ2-5; D may be TRBD1 or TRBD2 (6 bases each). The J call could be wrong; TRBJ2-7 is a better fit for the DNA end. CDR3 length: 14 amino acids. In germline, CDR1 is SGHTA, CDR2 FQGNSA. In nucleotides, the CDR3 is TGTGCCGGCAGCTTCGGGGGCCCTTCCTACGAGCAGTACTTC. It yields the protein CAGSFGGPSYEQYF.

The rearrangement uses TRBV29-1 and TRBJ2-2; 7 bases align to TRBD2. The junction had 9 bases not matched to a gene; V was cut back by 8 bases and J by 6 bases. The CDR3 is made up of 13 amino acids. CDR1 is SQVTM, CDR2 ANQGSEA, per germline. CDR3 protein: CSITRGGAGELFF. CDR3 nucleotide sequence: TGCAGCATAACCCGGGGAGGGGCCGGGGAGCTGTTTTTT.

Points on this clonotype: Germline is not matched at one junction end, which may reflect a read error. This chain joins TRBV5-1 and TRBJ2-1; D possibly corresponds to TRBD2 (6 bases). There are 16 residues in the CDR3. The germline CDR1 and CDR2 sequences are SGHRS and YFSETQ. CDR3 in amino acids: CAGSLSSGTEYNEQFF. The CDR3 nucleotides read TGCGCCGGCAGCTTGTCGTCGGGGACTGAGTACAATGAGCAGTTCTTC.

The V and J genes are TRBV4-3 and TRBJ2-3, with D perhaps matching TRBD2 (5 bases). Germline V lookup: CDR1 LGHNA, CDR2 YSLEER. The V end was cut by 0 bases, the J end by 8 bases, with 27 bases between. The CDR3 has 19 amino acids. The chain's CDR3 is CASSQDLDWASARRGTQYF. DNA of the CDR3: TGCGCCAGCAGCCAAGATCTAGACTGGGCCAGTGCCAGACGGGGTACGCAGTATTTT.

In this sample, this clonotype turned up a few times. V and J are TRBV4-3 and TRBJ2-5; D tentatively reads TRBD1 or TRBD2 (7 bases each). Looked up from germline, CDR1 is LGHNA and CDR2 is YSLEER. V was trimmed by 0 bases and J by 5 bases, leaving 13 bases between them. This CDR3 contains 15 residues. In DNA form, the CDR3 reads TGCGCCAGCAGCCAAGATCAGGGGGGGGTGGAGACCCAGTACTTC. Its protein product is CASSQDQGGVETQYF.

This chain uses TRBV27 with TRBJ2-2; D remains ambiguous. Looked up from germline, CDR1 is MNHEY and CDR2 is SMNVEV (reference sequence). This CDR3 is built from 13 residues. The ends were cut back, 7 bases at V and 5 bases at J, with 11 bases in the middle. The CDR3 protein is CASTDLVTGELFF. The CDR3 DNA is TGTGCCAGCACCGACCTGGTTACCGGGGAGCTGTTTTTT.

This rearrangement joins TRBV13 to TRBJ2-1, with D perhaps matching TRBD2 (5 bases). Trimming removed 5 bases at V and 6 bases at J, with 17 bases between. CDR3 size: 15 residues. Germline assignment: CDR1 PRHDT and CDR2 FYEKMQ (reference sequence). The CDR3 reads CASSGEGVTGNEQFF. DNA for the CDR3: TGTGCCAGCAGCGGAGAGGGCGTAACGGGCAATGAGCAGTTCTTC. The full variable domain, completed using reference TRBV13 and TRBJ2-1, is AAGVIQSPRHLIKEKRETATLKCYPIPRHDTVYWYQQGPGQDPQFLISFYEKMQSDKGSIPDRFSAQQFSDYHSELNMSSLELGDSALYFCASSGEGVTGNEQFFGPGTRLTVL.

The V and J genes are TRBV2 and TRBJ1-2; D uncertain. The V gene lost 3 bases and the J gene lost 6 bases, with 5 bases spanning the gap. The CDR3 extends over 11 amino acids. Germline CDR1 is SNHLY and CDR2 is FYNNEI. In DNA form, the CDR3 reads TGTGCCAGCAGTGAGGACGATGGCTACACCTTC. As protein: CASSEDDGYTF.

This chain joins TRBV2 and TRBJ2-2; D gene uncertain. The CDR3 length is 15 residues. Germline V gene sequence: CDR1 SNHLY, CDR2 FYNNEI. With 6 bases removed from V and 3 bases from J, the gap between germline ends came to 14 bases. The CDR3 region is CASRPGTAYTGELFF. The CDR3 nucleotides are TGTGCCAGCAGGCCCGGCACAGCATACACCGGGGAGCTGTTTTTT. Filled out from reference TRBV2 and TRBJ2-2, the complete variable domain reads EPEVTQTPSHQVTQMGQEVILRCVPISNHLYFYWYRQILGQKVEFLVSFYNNEISEKSEIFDDQFSVERPDGSNFTLKIRSTKLEDSAMYFCASRPGTAYTGELFFGEGSRLTVL.

J is TRBJ2-5 and V is TRBV19; D ambiguous. Trimming pared 3 bases from V and 1 base from J, leaving 9 bases between. The CDR3 contains 14 residues. Germline V gene sequence: CDR1 LNHDA, CDR2 SQIVND (reference sequence). CDR3 sequence reads: CASSMSWSQETQYF. The CDR3 coding sequence is TGTGCCAGTAGTATGAGCTGGTCCCAAGAGACCCAGTACTTC.